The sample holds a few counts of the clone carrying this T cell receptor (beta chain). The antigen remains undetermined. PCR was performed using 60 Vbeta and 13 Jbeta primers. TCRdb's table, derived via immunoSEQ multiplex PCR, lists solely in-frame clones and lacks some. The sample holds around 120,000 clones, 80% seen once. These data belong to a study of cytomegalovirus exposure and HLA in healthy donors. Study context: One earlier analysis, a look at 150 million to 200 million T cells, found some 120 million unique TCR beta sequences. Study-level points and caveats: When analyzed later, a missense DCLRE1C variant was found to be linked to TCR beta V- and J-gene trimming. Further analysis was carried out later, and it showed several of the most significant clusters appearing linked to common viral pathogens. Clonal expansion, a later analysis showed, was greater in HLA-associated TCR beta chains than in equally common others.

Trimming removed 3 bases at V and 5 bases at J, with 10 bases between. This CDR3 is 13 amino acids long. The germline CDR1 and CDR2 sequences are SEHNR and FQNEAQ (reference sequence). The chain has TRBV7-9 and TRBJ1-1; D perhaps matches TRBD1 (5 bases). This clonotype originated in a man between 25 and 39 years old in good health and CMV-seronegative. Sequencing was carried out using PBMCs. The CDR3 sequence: CASSLGGGTEAFF. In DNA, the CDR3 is TGTGCCAGCAGCTTGGGGGGTGGGACTGAAGCTTTCTTT.